The present T cell receptor (beta chain) was sequenced within a study of B cell selection in AIRE deficiency. The repertoire was sequenced with immunoSEQ multiplex PCR; TCRdb's copy has only in-frame clones and lacks some. This table holds about 24,000 clones, around 97% found once. Conventional CD4 T cells were sorted as CD4+CD127+ cells. The sample was conventional CD4+ T cells sorted from PBMCs. The TCR comes from a human donor with AIRE deficiency.

The CDR3, as DNA: TGTGCCAGCAGCCAGGGACACTCTGGGAGCAATCAGCCCCAGCATTTT. This codes for CASSQGHSGSNQPQHF. The rearrangement uses TRBV7-6 and TRBJ1-5; D might be TRBD1 (6 bases). Germline-derived CDR1 and CDR2 are SGHVS and FNYEAQ. This CDR3 region has 16 residues. With 5 bases removed from V and 1 base from J, the gap between germline ends came to 15 bases.